This T cell receptor beta chain was captured in a study of human T cells and chemical hapten exposure. At the level of the study: Donors were sensitized with 2% DPC on the upper inner arm. Study-wide points: PT1 expanded TCR numbers tracked positively with patch test score. The formation of large CDR3 similarity clusters by expanded TCRs significantly exceeded that of controls.

Time point specified: pre-sensitization, week 0. The treatment denotes: therapeutic diphenylcyclopropenone sensitization with weekly scalp DPC. Concerning this clonotype: The antigen remains undetermined.

What the library attached to individual cDNA molecules were unique molecular identifiers. TCRdb processed the RACE reads anew with MiXCR; each CDR3 protein has one entry. The sample holds around 95,000 distinct CDR3 sequences, roughly a tenth seen once. The CDR3 is 13 amino acids. V lost 2 bases to trimming and J lost 2 bases, with 6 bases between them. Per the germline V gene, CDR1 is MGHDK and CDR2 is SYGVNS. The receptor was isolated from a woman aged 55-69 years with alopecia areata. Some clones in this sample may be carry-over from other donors' samples. The rearrangement links TRBV25-1 to TRBJ1-1, with D possibly matching TRBD1 (5 bases). The source was whole blood, collected in connection with sensitization to the hapten diphenylcyclopropenone (DPC). CDR3 amino acids: CASSEGGNTEAFF. The CDR3 nucleotides read TGTGCCAGCAGTGAAGGGGGAAACACTGAAGCTTTCTTT.